Below, 28 T cell receptor beta chains from the same sample are listed, as sequenced in a study of T cells expressing NK-cell markers. Using the 5' RACE reads, TCRdb records one entry per CDR3 protein without DNA. The table lists about 150,000 distinct CDR3 sequences. The sample comprised blood T cells: a sorted CD56 or NKG2C T cell subset, CD4+ or CD8+ T cells, or bulk PBMC T cells (not recorded which). The source of these receptors is a man younger than 30 in good health.

The rearrangement joins TRBV15 to TRBJ2-3; the D gene TCRdb calls, TRBD2, cannot be checked with no DNA. Germline V lookup: CDR1 LNHNV, CDR2 YYDKDF (reference sequence). The CDR3 is 15 amino acids. The CDR3 protein is CATSTSRLALDTQYF.

The CDR3 loop is CASSLTGQNSYEQYF. This chain joins TRBV7-2 and TRBJ2-7; TCRdb reports TRBD1, a call that lacks DNA to check it against. Germline CDR1 is SGHTA and CDR2 is FQGNSA. CDR3 size: 15 residues.

The chain is built from TRBV12-3 or TRBV12-4 and TRBJ1-1. This CDR3 has 11 amino acids. The CDR3 sequence: CASSFLGEAFF.

The CDR3 reads CASSLELRGPWELFF. This rearrangement joins TRBV11-3 to TRBJ2-2; TCRdb indicates TRBD1, and absent DNA this call remains unverified. CDR1 is SGHNT and CDR2 is YENEEA in the germline V gene. This CDR3 comprises 15 residues.

The rearrangement joins TRBV20-1 to TRBJ2-3; the TCRdb D gene call, TRBD2, has no DNA to confirm it. CDR1 and CDR2 from the germline V gene are DFQATT and SNEGSKA (reference sequence). CDR3 size: 18 residues. The CDR3 region is CSARAAGTSGREVDTQYF.

The chain joins TRBV4-1 to TRBJ1-1; TCRdb outputs TRBD1, but without DNA this stays unchecked. CDR1 and CDR2 (germline): MGHRA, YSYEKL. This CDR3 spans 11 amino acids. CDR3 sequence: CASGGQGAAFF.

This chain uses TRBV12-3 or TRBV12-4 with TRBJ2-1; the TCRdb call, TRBD2, lacks DNA for checking. This CDR3 spans 12 amino acids. This chain's CDR3 is CASSPGTLGGFF.

The gene calls are TRBV24-1 and TRBJ2-5; TCRdb designates TRBD1, a call that cannot be tested without DNA. The germline CDR1 and CDR2 sequences are KGHDR and SFDVKD. This CDR3 has 15 amino acids. CDR3 region: CATSDPWGAGETQYF.

The rearrangement joins TRBV7-9 to TRBJ2-7; the D call of TRBD1 rests on TCRdb alone, since no DNA is present to check it. The CDR3 covers 13 residues. Germline values: CDR1 SEHNR, CDR2 FQNEAQ (reference sequence). The CDR3 is CASSPATDYEQYF.

The CDR3: CASSGGISSYNEQFF. V usage is TRBV6-1 and J usage is TRBJ2-1; TCRdb's D call of TRBD1 is untestable without DNA. CDR3 length: 15 amino acids. CDR1 and CDR2 (germline): MNHNS, SASEGT.

The rearrangement joins TRBV4-3 to TRBJ2-7. Looked up from germline, CDR1 is LGHNA and CDR2 is YSLEER. The CDR3 contains 14 residues. CDR3 protein: CASSQDFVDERQYF.

The rearrangement uses TRBV11-2 and TRBJ2-3; TCRdb outputs TRBD2, but without DNA this stays unchecked. CDR3 length: 16 residues. Looked up from germline, CDR1 is SGHAT and CDR2 is FQNNGV. The CDR3 region is CASSYGLAGRTDTQYF.

V and J are TRBV24-1 and TRBJ1-2; TCRdb indicates TRBD1, and absent DNA this call remains unverified. This CDR3 is 15 amino acids long. Germline CDR1 is KGHDR and CDR2 is SFDVKD. CDR3 region: CATSDLPGDSDGYTF.

The chain carries TRBV19 and TRBJ2-1; no DNA is available, so the TRBD1 call from TCRdb remains unchecked. The CDR3 extends over 17 amino acids. CDR1 is LNHDA and CDR2 is SQIVND in the germline V gene (reference sequence). This CDR3 is CASSIEHRGGSGNEQFF.

CDR3 region: CASSKVWTHQETQYF. V and J are TRBV19 and TRBJ2-5; TCRdb gives TRBD2 as the D gene, but with no DNA this cannot be confirmed. The CDR3 is 15 amino acids. Germline lookup yields CDR1 LNHDA and CDR2 SQIVND (reference sequence).

The chain couples TRBV2 to TRBJ2-7; the TRBD1 assignment by TCRdb is unverifiable without DNA. The CDR3 sequence is 13 residues long. Germline CDR1 is SNHLY and CDR2 is FYNNEI. CDR3 sequence reads: CASGAGASYEQYF.

The rearrangement uses TRBV11-3 and TRBJ2-2. Per the germline V gene, CDR1 is SGHNT and CDR2 is YENEEA. This CDR3 is 16 amino acids long. The CDR3 region is CASSPMAQPNTGELFF.

The genes are TRBV6-2 or TRBV6-3 and TRBJ1-1; TCRdb's D call, TRBD1, is unchecked because there is no DNA. The CDR3 runs 18 residues. From germline, CDR1 is MNHEY and CDR2 SVGEGT. The CDR3 region is CASSSRGQGRFGNTEAFF.

V is TRBV20-1 and J is TRBJ1-1; TCRdb names TRBD1, which stays unverified in the absence of DNA. This CDR3 has 15 amino acids. Germline V gene lookup returns CDR1 DFQATT and CDR2 SNEGSKA (reference sequence). This CDR3 reads CSPGTGYRLDTEAFF.

This chain uses TRBV7-9 with TRBJ2-1; TCRdb names TRBD1, which stays unverified in the absence of DNA. The CDR3 has 13 amino acids. From germline, CDR1 is SEHNR and CDR2 FQNEAQ (reference sequence). Here the CDR3 reads CASSLGGPDEQFF.

The chain has TRBV25-1 and TRBJ1-1; lacking DNA, the TRBD1 call made by TCRdb goes unchecked. CDR1 and CDR2 from the germline V gene are MGHDK and SYGVNS. The CDR3 is made up of 16 amino acids. This chain's CDR3 is CASRGVRGAWNTEAFF.

V usage is TRBV24-1 and J usage is TRBJ2-3; lacking DNA, the TRBD2 call made by TCRdb goes unchecked. CDR1 is KGHDR, CDR2 SFDVKD, per germline. This CDR3 spans 17 amino acids. The chain's CDR3 is CATSDAVTSASTDTQYF.

The chain carries TRBV5-1 and TRBJ2-5; there is no DNA to check the TCRdb D call of TRBD2. CDR1 and CDR2 from the germline V gene are SGHRS and YFSETQ. The CDR3 length is 16 residues. CDR3 protein: CASSWRTSGTQETQYF.

The chain joins TRBV29-1 to TRBJ2-1; without DNA, the TCRdb call of TRBD2 cannot be checked. The CDR3 has 14 amino acids. Germline CDR1 and CDR2: SQVTM and ANQGSEA. The CDR3 sequence is CSAAGAGAYNEQFF.

The rearrangement joins TRBV16 to TRBJ2-5; TCRdb designates TRBD2, a call that cannot be tested without DNA. The CDR3 has 14 residues. Germline lookup yields CDR1 KGHSY and CDR2 FQNENV. The CDR3 reads CASSQLGSQETQYF. Complete variable domain (other parts from reference TRBV16 and TRBJ2-5): GEEVAQTPKHLVRGEGQKAKLYCAPIKGHSYVFWYQQVLKNEFKFLISFQNENVFDETGMPKERFSAKCLPNSPCSLEIQATKLEDSAVYFCASSQLGSQETQYFGPGTRLLVL.

The chain uses TRBV15 and TRBJ1-1. The CDR3 consists of 11 residues. Per germline, CDR1 LNHNV and CDR2 YYDKDF (reference sequence). This CDR3 reads CATSSTSEAFF.

This chain links TRBV4-3 with TRBJ2-7. Germline V gives CDR1 LGHNA, CDR2 YSLEER. CDR3 length equals 14 residues. This chain's CDR3 is CASSLMGSSYEQYF.

The rearrangement uses TRBV12-3 or TRBV12-4 and TRBJ2-7; the D call of TRBD2 rests on TCRdb alone, since no DNA is present to check it. The CDR3 is 15 amino acids. CDR3 region: CASSFWEVPSYEQYF.